The entry below describes one T cell receptor beta chain. A second PCR of about 6 to 12 cycles used a sample-barcoded 5' primer and a J-beta primer mix. From the 5' RACE reads, TCRdb called clonotypes with MiXCR, one entry per CDR3 protein. The sample records approximately 1,700,000 distinct CDR3 sequences, about two fifths being singletons. This sample was included in a study of blood T cells in healthy people across ages. This CDR3 has 14 amino acids. V lost 5 bases and J lost 7, with 15 bases in between. This receptor was identified in a human donor in good health. The chain links TRBV12-3 or TRBV12-4 to TRBJ1-5, with a weak D call TRBD1 (6 bases). Sample: blood. CDR3 in DNA: TGTGCCAGCAGTAAACAGGGAATAGGGCAGCCCCAGCATTTT. Translation: CASSKQGIGQPQHF.